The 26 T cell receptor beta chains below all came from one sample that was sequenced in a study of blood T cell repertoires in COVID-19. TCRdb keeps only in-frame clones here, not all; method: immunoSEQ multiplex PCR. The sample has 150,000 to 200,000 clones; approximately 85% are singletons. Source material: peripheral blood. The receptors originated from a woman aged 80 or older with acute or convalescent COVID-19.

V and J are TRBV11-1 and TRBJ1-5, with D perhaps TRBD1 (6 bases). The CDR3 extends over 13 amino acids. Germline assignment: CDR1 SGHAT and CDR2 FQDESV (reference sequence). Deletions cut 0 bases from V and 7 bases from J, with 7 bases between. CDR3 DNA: TGTGCCAGCAGCTTAGCTCAGGGGCAGCCCCAGCATTTT. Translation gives CASSLAQGQPQHF.

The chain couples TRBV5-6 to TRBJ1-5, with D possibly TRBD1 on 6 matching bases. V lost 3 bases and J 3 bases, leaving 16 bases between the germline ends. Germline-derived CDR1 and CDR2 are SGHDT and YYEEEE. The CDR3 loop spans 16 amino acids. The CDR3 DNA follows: TGTGCCAGCAGCTCTGCGGGGGCCTGGCCCAATCAGCCCCAGCATTTT. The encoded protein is CASSSAGAWPNQPQHF.

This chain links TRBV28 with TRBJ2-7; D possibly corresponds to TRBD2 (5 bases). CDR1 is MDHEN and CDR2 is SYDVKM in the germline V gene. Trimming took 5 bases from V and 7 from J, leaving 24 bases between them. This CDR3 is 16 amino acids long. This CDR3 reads CASSRTNLGPGGEQYF. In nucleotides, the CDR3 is TGTGCCAGCAGTCGTACTAACCTCGGTCCGGGCGGGGAGCAGTACTTC. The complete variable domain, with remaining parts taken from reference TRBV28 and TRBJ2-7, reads DVKVTQSSRYLVKRTGEKVFLECVQDMDHENMFWYRQDPGLGLRLIYFSYDVKMKEKGDIPEGYSVSREKKERFSLILESASTNQTSMYLCASSRTNLGPGGEQYFGPGTRLTVT.

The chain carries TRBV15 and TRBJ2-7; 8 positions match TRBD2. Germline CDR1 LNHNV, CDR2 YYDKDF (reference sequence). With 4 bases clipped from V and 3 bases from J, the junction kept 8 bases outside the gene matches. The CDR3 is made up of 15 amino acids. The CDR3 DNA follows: TGTGCCACCAGCACCCCTCGCGGGAGGTTCTACGAGCAGTACTTC. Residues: CATSTPRGRFYEQYF. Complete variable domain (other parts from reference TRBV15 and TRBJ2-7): DAMVIQNPRYQVTQFGKPVTLSCSQTLNHNVMYWYQQKSSQAPKLLFHYYDKDFNNEADTPDNFQSRRPNTSFCFLDIRSPGLGDTAMYLCATSTPRGRFYEQYFGPGTRLTVT.

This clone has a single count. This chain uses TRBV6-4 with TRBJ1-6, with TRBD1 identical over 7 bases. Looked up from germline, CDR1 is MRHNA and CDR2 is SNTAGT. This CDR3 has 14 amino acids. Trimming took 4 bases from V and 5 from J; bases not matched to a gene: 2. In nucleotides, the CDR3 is TGTGCCAGCAGTGCCGGGACAGATAATTCACCCCTCCACTTT. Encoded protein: CASSAGTDNSPLHF.

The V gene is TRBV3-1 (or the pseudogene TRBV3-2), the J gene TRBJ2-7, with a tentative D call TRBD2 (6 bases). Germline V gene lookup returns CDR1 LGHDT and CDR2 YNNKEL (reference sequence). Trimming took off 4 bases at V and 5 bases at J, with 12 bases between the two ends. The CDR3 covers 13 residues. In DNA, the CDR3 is TGTGCCAGCAGCCGGGACTTTAGGGACGAGCAGTACTTC. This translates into CASSRDFRDEQYF.

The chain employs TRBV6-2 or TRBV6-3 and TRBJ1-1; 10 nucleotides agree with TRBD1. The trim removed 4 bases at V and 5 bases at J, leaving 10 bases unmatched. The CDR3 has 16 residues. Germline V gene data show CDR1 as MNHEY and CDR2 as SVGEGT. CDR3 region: CASSSRRDRGVTEAFF. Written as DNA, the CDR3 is TGTGCCAGCAGTTCCCGCCGGGACAGGGGTGTTACTGAAGCTTTCTTT.

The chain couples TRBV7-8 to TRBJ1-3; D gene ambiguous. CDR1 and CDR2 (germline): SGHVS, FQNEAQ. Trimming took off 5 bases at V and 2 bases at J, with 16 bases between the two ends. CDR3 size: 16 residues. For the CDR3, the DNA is TGTGCCAGCAGCCGTAGTTCGCCCCTTACTGGAAACACCATATATTTT. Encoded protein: CASSRSSPLTGNTIYF.

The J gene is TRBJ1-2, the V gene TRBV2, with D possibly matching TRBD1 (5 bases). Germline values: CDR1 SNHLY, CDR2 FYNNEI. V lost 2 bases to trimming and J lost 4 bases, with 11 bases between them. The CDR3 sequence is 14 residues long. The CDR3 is CASSERQQAYGYTF. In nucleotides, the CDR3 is TGTGCCAGCAGTGAAAGACAGCAGGCCTATGGCTACACCTTC.

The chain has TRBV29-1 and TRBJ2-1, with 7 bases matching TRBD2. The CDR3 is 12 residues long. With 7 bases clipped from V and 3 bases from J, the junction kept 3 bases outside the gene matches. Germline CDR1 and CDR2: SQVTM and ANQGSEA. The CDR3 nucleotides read TGCAGCGATGCTAGCGGCTACAATGAGCAGTTCTTC. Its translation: CSDASGYNEQFF.

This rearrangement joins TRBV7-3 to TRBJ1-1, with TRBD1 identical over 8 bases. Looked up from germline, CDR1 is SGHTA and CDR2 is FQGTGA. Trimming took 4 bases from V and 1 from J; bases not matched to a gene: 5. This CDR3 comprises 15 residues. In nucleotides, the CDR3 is TGTGCCAGCAGCTCTCAGGGGGCTGGGAACACTGAAGCTTTCTTT. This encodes CASSSQGAGNTEAFF.

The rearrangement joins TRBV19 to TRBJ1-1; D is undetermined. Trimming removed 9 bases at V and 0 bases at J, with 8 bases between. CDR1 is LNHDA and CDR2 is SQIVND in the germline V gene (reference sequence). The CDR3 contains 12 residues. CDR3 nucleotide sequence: TGTGCCAGCAGAGGGATGAACACTGAAGCTTTCTTT. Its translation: CASRGMNTEAFF.

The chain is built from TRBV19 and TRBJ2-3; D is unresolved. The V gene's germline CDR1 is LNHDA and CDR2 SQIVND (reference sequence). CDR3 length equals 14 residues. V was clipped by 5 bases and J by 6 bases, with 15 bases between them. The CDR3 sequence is CASSRPYARDTQYF. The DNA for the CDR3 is TGTGCCAGTAGTCGTCCGTACGCTCGGGATACGCAGTATTTT.

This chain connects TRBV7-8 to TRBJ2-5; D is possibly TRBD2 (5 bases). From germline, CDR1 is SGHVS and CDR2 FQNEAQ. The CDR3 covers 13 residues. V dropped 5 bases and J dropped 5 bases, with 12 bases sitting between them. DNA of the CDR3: TGTGCCAGCAGCCCCCGGGGAACGGAGACCCAGTACTTC. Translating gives CASSPRGTETQYF.

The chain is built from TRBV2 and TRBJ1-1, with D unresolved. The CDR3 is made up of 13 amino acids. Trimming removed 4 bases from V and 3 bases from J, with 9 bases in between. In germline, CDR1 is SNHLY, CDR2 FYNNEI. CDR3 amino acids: CASSGEVHTEAFF. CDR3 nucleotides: TGTGCCAGCAGTGGAGAGGTTCACACTGAAGCTTTCTTT.

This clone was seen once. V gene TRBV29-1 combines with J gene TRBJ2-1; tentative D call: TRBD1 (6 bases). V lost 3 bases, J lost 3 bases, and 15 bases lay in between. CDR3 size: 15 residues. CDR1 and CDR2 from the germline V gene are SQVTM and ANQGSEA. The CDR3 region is CSVDEGGENYNEQFF. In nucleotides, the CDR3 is TGCAGCGTTGACGAAGGGGGAGAGAACTACAATGAGCAGTTCTTC.

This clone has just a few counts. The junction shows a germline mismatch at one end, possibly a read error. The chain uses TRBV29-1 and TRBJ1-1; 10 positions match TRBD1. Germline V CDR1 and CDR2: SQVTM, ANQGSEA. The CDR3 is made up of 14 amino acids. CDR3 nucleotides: TGCAGCGTTCTGGGACAGGGGCTGAATACTGAAGCTTTCTTT. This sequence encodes CSVLGQGLNTEAFF.

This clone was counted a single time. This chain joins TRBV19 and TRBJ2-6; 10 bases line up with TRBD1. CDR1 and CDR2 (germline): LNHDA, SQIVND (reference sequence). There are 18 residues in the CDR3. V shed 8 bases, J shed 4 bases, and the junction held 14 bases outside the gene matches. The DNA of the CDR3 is TGTGCCAGTTATTCACCGGGACAGGGGTACTCCGGGGCCAACGTCCTGACTTTC. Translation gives CASYSPGQGYSGANVLTF.

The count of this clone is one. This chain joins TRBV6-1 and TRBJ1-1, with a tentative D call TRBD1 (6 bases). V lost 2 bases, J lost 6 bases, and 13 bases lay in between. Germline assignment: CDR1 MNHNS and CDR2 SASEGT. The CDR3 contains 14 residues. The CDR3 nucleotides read TGTGCCAGCAGTGAATTCTCAGGGGCATCTGAAGCTTTCTTT. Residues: CASSEFSGASEAFF.

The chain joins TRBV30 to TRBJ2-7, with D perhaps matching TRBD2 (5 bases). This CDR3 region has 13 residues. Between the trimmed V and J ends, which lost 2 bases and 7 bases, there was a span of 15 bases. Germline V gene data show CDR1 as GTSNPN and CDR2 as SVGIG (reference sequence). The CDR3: CAWSFVGSGEQYF. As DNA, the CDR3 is TGTGCCTGGAGTTTCGTGGGGTCGGGAGAGCAGTACTTC.

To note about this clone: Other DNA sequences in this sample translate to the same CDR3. The CDR3 DNA is TGTGCCAGCAGCAGCCCGGGGGGCTCCTACGAGCAGTACTTC. Amino acids: CASSSPGGSYEQYF. J is TRBJ2-7 and V is TRBV5-4; 7 bases are a match to TRBD2. Germline V CDR1 and CDR2: SGHNT, YYREEE (reference sequence). The CDR3 loop spans 14 amino acids. Trimming at V came to 4 bases and at J to 0 bases, leaving 4 bases not matched to a gene.

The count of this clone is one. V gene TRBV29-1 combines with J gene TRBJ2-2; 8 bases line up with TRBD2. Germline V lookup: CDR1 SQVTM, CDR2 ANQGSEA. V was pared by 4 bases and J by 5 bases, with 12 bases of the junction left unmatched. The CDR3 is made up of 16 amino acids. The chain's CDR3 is CSVVISSGRITGELFF. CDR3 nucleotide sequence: TGCAGCGTTGTAATATCCAGCGGGAGAATTACCGGGGAGCTGTTTTTT.

The CDR3 region is CASSLSGYNEQFF. The CDR3 coding sequence is TGTGCCAGCAGCCTTAGCGGCTACAATGAGCAGTTCTTC. This chain links TRBV7-9 with TRBJ2-1; TRBD2 is a possible D gene (6 bases). The CDR3 runs 13 residues. From germline, CDR1 is SEHNR and CDR2 FQNEAQ (reference sequence). Trimming took off 5 bases at V and 3 bases at J, with 8 bases between the two ends.

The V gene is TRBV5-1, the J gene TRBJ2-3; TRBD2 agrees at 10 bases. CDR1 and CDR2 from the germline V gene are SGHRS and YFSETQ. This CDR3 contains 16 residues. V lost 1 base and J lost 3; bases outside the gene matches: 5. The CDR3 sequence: CASSLSVAGGTDTQYF. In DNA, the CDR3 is TGCGCCAGCAGCTTGTCAGTAGCGGGAGGAACAGATACGCAGTATTTT.

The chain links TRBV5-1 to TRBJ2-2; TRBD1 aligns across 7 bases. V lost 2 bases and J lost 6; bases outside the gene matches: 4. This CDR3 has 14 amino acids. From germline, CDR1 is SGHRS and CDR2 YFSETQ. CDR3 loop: CASSLYRGAGELFF. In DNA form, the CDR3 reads TGCGCCAGCAGCTTATACAGGGGTGCCGGGGAGCTGTTTTTT.

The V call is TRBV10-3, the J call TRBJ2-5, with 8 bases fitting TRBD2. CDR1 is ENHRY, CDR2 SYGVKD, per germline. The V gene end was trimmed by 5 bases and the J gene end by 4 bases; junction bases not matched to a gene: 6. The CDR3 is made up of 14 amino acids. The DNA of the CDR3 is TGTGCCATCAGTTCAAGCGGGGGCTCAGAGACCCAGTACTTC. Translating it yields CAISSSGGSETQYF.